This T cell receptor beta chain was recorded in a study of T cell responses to AZD1222 COVID-19 vaccine. Study-wide findings and caveats: It was only after the peak T cell response that any repertoires were sampled. Unmutated variant regions reportedly attract nearly half of all spike-specific TCRs. At 160-218 and 743-854, vaccine-associated CD4 TCRs were dominant, and they spanned spike.

With regard to this clone: The antigen remains undetermined.

Clones were sequenced by immunoSEQ multiplex PCR, and TCRdb holds only the in-frame ones, with some missing. The data hold around 140,000 clones, with 85% to 95% observed a single time. Germline CDR1 is SGHTA and CDR2 is FQGTGA. V was cut by 3 bases and J by 4 bases, with 6 bases left in between. The CDR3 spans 13 residues. Sequences were derived from peripheral blood, sampled after recovery from COVID-19. The V call is TRBV7-3, the J call TRBJ2-2; D is perhaps TRBD2 (5 bases). The source is an adult who had recovered from COVID-19. The CDR3 protein is CASSFRGTGELFF. CDR3 DNA sequence: TGTGCCAGCAGCTTTCGGGGCACCGGGGAGCTGTTTTTT.